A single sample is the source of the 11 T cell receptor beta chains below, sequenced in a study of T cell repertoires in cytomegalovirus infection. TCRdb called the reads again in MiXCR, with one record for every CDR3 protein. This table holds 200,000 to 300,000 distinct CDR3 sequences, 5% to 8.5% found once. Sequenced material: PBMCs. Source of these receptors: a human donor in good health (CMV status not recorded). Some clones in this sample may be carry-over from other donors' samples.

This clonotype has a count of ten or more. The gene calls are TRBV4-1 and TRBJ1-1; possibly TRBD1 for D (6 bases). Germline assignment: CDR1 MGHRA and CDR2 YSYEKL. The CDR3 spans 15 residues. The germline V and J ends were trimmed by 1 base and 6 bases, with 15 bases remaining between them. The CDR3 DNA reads TGCGCCAGCAGCCAAGTTACAGGGAAAGGCGCTGAAGCTTTCTTT. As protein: CASSQVTGKGAEAFF.

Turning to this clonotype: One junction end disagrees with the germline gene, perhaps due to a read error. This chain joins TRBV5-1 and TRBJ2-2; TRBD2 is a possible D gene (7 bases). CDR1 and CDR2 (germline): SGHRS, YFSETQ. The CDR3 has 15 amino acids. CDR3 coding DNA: TGCGCCAGCTGCTTGACACAGGGAGGGACCGGGGAGCTGTTTTTT. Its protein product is CASCLTQGGTGELFF.

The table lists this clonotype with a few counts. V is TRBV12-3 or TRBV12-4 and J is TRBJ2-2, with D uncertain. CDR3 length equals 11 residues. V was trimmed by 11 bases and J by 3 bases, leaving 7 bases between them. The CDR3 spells CAVMDTGELFF. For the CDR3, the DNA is TGTGCCGTGATGGACACCGGGGAGCTGTTTTTT.

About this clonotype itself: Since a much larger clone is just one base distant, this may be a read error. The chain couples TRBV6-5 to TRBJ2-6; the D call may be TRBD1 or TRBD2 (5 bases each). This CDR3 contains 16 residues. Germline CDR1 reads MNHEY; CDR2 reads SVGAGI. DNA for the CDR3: TGTGCCAGCATCGGGGCGATGCGCTCTGGGGTCAACGTCCTGACTTTC. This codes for CASIGAMRSGVNVLTF.

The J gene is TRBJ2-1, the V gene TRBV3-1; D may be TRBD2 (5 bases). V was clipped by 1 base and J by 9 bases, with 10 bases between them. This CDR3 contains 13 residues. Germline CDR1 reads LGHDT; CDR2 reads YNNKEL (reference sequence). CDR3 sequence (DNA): TGTGCCAGCAGCCAAGGGGCTAGCCTTGAGCAGTTCTTC. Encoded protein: CASSQGASLEQFF.

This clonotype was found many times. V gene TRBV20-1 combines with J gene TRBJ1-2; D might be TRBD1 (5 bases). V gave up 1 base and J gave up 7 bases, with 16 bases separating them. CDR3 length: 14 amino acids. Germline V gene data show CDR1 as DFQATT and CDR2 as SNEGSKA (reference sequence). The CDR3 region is CSARVGRVWSGYTF. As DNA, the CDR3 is TGCAGTGCTAGAGTGGGCAGGGTATGGAGTGGCTACACCTTC.

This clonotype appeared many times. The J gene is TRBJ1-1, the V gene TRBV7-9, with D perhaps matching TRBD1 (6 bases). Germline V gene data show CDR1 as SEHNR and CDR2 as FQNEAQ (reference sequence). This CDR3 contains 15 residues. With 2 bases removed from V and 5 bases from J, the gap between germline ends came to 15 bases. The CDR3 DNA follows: TGTGCCAGCAGCTTACCCCAGGGGTCGAGGACTGAAGCTTTCTTT. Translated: CASSLPQGSRTEAFF.

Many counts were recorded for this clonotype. This chain's CDR3 is CSARPRNTGELFF. The DNA for the CDR3 is TGCAGTGCTAGGCCGCGAAACACCGGGGAGCTGTTTTTT. The chain employs TRBV20-1 and TRBJ2-2, with D unresolved. This CDR3 comprises 13 residues. Germline CDR1 and CDR2: DFQATT and SNEGSKA (reference sequence). Trimming removed 3 bases from V and 2 bases from J, with 7 bases in between.

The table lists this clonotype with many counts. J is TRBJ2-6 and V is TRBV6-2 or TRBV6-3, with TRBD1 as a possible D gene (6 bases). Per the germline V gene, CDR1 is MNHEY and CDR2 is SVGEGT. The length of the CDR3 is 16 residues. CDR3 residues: CATAGGPSSGANVLTF. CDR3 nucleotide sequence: TGTGCTACCGCTGGGGGCCCTTCCTCTGGGGCCAACGTCCTGACTTTC.

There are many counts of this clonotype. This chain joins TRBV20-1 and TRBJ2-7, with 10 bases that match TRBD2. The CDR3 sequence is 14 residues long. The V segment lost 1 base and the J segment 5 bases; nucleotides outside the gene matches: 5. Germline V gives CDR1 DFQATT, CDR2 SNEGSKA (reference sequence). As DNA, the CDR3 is TGCAGTGCTAGAGGTAGCGGGGGGCACAACGAGCAGTACTTC. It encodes CSARGSGGHNEQYF.

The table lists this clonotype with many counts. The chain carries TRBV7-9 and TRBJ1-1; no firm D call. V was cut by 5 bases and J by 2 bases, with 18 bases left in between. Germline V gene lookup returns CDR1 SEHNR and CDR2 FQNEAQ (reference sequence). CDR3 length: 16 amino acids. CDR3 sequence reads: CASSPPGTRGNTEAFF. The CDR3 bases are TGTGCCAGCAGCCCGCCCGGCACCCGAGGAAACACTGAAGCTTTCTTT.